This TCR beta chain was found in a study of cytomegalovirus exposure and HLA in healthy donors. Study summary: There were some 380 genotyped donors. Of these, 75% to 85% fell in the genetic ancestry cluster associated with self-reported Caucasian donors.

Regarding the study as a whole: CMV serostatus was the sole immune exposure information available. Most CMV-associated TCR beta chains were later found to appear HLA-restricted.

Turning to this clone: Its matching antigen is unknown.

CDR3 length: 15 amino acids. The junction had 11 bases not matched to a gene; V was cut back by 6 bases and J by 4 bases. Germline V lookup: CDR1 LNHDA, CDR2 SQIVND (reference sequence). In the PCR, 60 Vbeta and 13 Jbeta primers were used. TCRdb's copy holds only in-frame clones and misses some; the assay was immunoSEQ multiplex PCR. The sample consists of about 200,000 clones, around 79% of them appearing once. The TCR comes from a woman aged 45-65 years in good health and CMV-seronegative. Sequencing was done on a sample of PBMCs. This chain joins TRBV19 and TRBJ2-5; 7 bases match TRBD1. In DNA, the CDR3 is TGTGCCAGTAGGACAGGGCCAGGGGCCTCAGAGACCCAGTACTTC. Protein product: CASRTGPGASETQYF.